This T cell receptor (beta chain) was sequenced during a study of cytomegalovirus exposure and HLA in healthy donors. Study observations and caveats: Per a later analysis, HLA-associated TCR beta chains showed more clonal expansion than other, equally common TCR beta chains.

The PCR ran on 60 Vbeta and 13 Jbeta primers. TCRdb's copy holds only in-frame clones and misses some; the assay was immunoSEQ multiplex PCR. Of about 150,000 clones listed, about 75% are singletons. This clone has just one count. Its antigen is undetermined. The TCR sequence derives from a man in his sixties in good health and CMV-seronegative. Source material: PBMCs.

CDR3 loop: CASSLASGWNYGYTF. CDR3 nucleotides: TGTGCCAGCAGCTTAGCGAGCGGTTGGAACTATGGCTACACCTTC. The chain is built from TRBV7-8 and TRBJ1-2; no clear D. The CDR3 has 15 residues. V lost 0 bases and J 2 bases, leaving 10 bases between the germline ends. Germline values: CDR1 SGHVS, CDR2 FQNEAQ. Using reference TRBV7-8 and TRBJ1-2 for the parts outside the CDR3, the full variable domain is GAGVSQSPRYKVAKRGQDVALRCDPISGHVSLFWYQQALGQGPEFLTYFQNEAQLDKSGLPSDRFFAERPEGSVSTLKIQRTQQEDSAVYLCASSLASGWNYGYTFGSGTRLTVV.